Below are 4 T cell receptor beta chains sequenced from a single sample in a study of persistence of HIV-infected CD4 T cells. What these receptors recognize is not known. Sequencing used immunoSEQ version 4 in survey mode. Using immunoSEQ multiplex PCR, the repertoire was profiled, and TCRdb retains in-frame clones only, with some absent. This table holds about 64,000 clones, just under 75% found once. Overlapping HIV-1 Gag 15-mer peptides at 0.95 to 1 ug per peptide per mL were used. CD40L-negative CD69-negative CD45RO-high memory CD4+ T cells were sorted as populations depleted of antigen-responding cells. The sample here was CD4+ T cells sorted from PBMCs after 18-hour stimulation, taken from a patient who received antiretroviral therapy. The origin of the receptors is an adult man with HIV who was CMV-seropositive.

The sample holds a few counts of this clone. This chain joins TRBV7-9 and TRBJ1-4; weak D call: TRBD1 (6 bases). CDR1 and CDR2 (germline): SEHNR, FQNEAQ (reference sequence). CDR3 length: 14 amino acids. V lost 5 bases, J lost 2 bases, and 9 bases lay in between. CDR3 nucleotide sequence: TGTGCCAGCAGCACAGGGTGGACTAATGAAAAACTGTTTTTT. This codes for CASSTGWTNEKLFF.

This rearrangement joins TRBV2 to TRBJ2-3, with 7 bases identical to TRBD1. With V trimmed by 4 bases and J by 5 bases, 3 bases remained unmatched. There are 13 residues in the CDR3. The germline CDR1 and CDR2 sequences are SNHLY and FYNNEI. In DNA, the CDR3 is TGTGCCAGCAGTGTACAGGGGATAGATACGCAGTATTTT. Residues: CASSVQGIDTQYF.

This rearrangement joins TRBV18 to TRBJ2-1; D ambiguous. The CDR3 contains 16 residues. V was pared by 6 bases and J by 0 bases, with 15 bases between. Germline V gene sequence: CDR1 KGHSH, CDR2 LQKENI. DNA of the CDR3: TGTGCCAGCTCCCCCACCCCTGATAGCTCCTACAATGAGCAGTTCTTC. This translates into CASSPTPDSSYNEQFF.

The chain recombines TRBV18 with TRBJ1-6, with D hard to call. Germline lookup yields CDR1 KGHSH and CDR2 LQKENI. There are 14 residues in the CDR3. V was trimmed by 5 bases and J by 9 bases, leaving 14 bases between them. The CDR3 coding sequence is TGTGCCAGCTCATCGGATCGGTTAGGTTCACCCCTCCACTTT. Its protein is CASSSDRLGSPLHF.